These 32 T cell receptor beta chains were sequenced from one sample in a study of response to subunit inactivated influenza vaccine. From the RT-PCR reads, TCRdb called clonotypes with MiXCR, one entry per CDR3 protein. The sample has about 780,000 distinct CDR3 sequences, 15% to 20% seen once. Sequenced here: PBMCs from blood, sampled approximately 5 days after vaccination. The source of these receptors is a man in his fifties or sixties who received an inactivated influenza vaccine.

In this sample, this clonotype turned up a few times. J is TRBJ1-6 and V is TRBV5-1, with a tentative D call TRBD1 (6 bases). V lost 4 bases to trimming and J lost 9 bases, with 17 bases between them. Germline assignment: CDR1 SGHRS and CDR2 YFSETQ. The CDR3 is 15 residues long. The CDR3 DNA is TGCGCCAGCAGCCCTGGCGCGGGGGCGTTTTCACCCCTCCACTTT. It is translated as CASSPGAGAFSPLHF.

This chain uses TRBV5-5 with TRBJ1-5; D might be TRBD1 (5 bases). The germline CDR1 and CDR2 sequences are SGHKS and YYEKEE (reference sequence). Trimming shortened V by 0 bases and J by 4 bases, and 17 bases separated the two germline ends. This CDR3 spans 17 amino acids. CDR3 residues: CASSLEGWQGPNQPQHF. CDR3 nucleotides: TGTGCCAGCAGCTTGGAAGGGTGGCAGGGCCCAAATCAGCCCCAGCATTTT.

This chain uses TRBV10-3 with TRBJ2-5; TRBD1 matches 8 bases. Germline V gene lookup returns CDR1 ENHRY and CDR2 SYGVKD. The V and J ends lost 8 bases and 4 bases, in that order; junction bases with no gene match: 3. The CDR3 length is 12 residues. The CDR3 region is CAIADRAETQYF. CDR3 bases: TGTGCCATCGCGGACAGGGCAGAGACCCAGTACTTC.

The table lists this clonotype with a few counts. The chain recombines TRBV10-3 with TRBJ2-7; D perhaps matches TRBD2 (6 bases). This CDR3 is 15 amino acids long. V lost 8 bases, J lost 0 bases, and 17 bases lay in between. CDR1 is ENHRY, CDR2 SYGVKD, per germline. CDR3 coding DNA: TGTGCCATCGGCCTCGACCGGGGACTCTCCTACGAGCAGTACTTC. Its translation is CAIGLDRGLSYEQYF.

V gene TRBV7-3 combines with J gene TRBJ2-1; 7 bases line up with TRBD2. There are 15 residues in the CDR3. The V and J ends lost 4 bases and 6 bases, in that order; junction bases with no gene match: 9. Germline CDR1 and CDR2: SGHTA and FQGTGA. CDR3 nucleotide sequence: TGTGCCAGCAGCTCCCACCGGGGGAGGGGCAATGAGCAGTTCTTC. Translation: CASSSHRGRGNEQFF.

This clonotype has only a few counts. The chain recombines TRBV6-1 with TRBJ1-2, with TRBD1 matching 8 bases. V was clipped by 6 bases and J by 1 base; unmatched bases: 7. The CDR3 loop spans 15 amino acids. Germline V gene lookup returns CDR1 MNHNS and CDR2 SASEGT. CDR3 sequence: CASSQDRDDNYGYTF. The CDR3 DNA is TGTGCCAGCAGCCAGGACAGGGACGATAACTATGGCTACACCTTC.

This chain connects TRBV20-1 to TRBJ2-5, with 9 bases fitting TRBD1. Per germline, CDR1 DFQATT and CDR2 SNEGSKA (reference sequence). The CDR3 is 14 residues long. Losses at the gene ends were 6 bases for V and 4 bases for J; bases not matched to a gene: 9. The CDR3 here is CSAINRQGGETQYF. The CDR3 DNA reads TGCAGTGCCATCAATAGACAGGGGGGAGAGACCCAGTACTTC.

This clonotype was counted many times. DNA for the CDR3: TGTGCCACCAGCACTCGATCGGGGGGGGCCTACGAGCAGTACTTC. Protein sequence: CATSTRSGGAYEQYF. The V and J genes are TRBV15 and TRBJ2-7, with TRBD2 matching 8 bases. The V segment lost 4 bases and the J segment 2 bases; nucleotides outside the gene matches: 7. This CDR3 comprises 15 residues. The germline V gene has CDR1 LNHNV and CDR2 YYDKDF (reference sequence).

This clonotype was seen only a few times. The rearrangement uses TRBV6-2 or TRBV6-3 and TRBJ2-1, with TRBD1 as a possible D gene (6 bases). Per germline, CDR1 MNHEY and CDR2 SVGEGT. This CDR3 is 13 amino acids long. V was pared by 7 bases and J by 5 bases, with 12 bases between. The CDR3 protein is CASTRDTNNEQFF. The CDR3 DNA follows: TGTGCCAGCACCCGGGACACCAACAATGAGCAGTTCTTC.

This clonotype was detected a few times. The genes are TRBV4-2 and TRBJ2-3; 10 nucleotides align to TRBD2. From germline, CDR1 is LGHNA and CDR2 YNFKEQ. This CDR3 has 18 amino acids. Unmatched junction bases numbered 12, after V lost 0 bases and J lost 6 bases. CDR3 sequence (DNA): TGTGCCAGCAGCCAAGACATTTTGCTAGCGGGAGTTTTTGATACGCAGTATTTT. Translation: CASSQDILLAGVFDTQYF.

Ten or more counts support this clonotype. This sequence joins TRBV6-5 and TRBJ1-2; D gene ambiguous. The CDR3 length is 13 residues. Germline CDR1 MNHEY, CDR2 SVGAGI. The ends were cut back, 0 bases at V and 8 bases at J, with 10 bases in the middle. Written as DNA, the CDR3 is TGTGCCAGCAGTTACTCGGGAGGGTTAGGCTACACCTTC. Translating gives CASSYSGGLGYTF.

V usage is TRBV20-1 and J usage is TRBJ2-5, with unresolved D. V was pared by 6 bases and J by 3 bases, with 11 bases between. There are 12 residues in the CDR3. Germline V gene sequence: CDR1 DFQATT, CDR2 SNEGSKA (reference sequence). The CDR3 DNA reads as TGCAGTGCCCACTACAGCGAAGAGACCCAGTACTTC. It specifies CSAHYSEETQYF.

This clonotype has ten or more counts. The rearrangement uses TRBV29-1 and TRBJ2-4; D gene uncertain. Trimming removed 6 bases at V and 4 bases at J, with 10 bases between. CDR1 and CDR2 from the germline V gene are SQVTM and ANQGSEA. This CDR3 is 12 amino acids long. CDR3 sequence (DNA): TGCAGCGTCCGGGCGGTTAAAAACATTCAGTACTTC. The encoded protein is CSVRAVKNIQYF.

The chain combines TRBV28 with TRBJ2-1; D gene ambiguous. The CDR3 has 15 amino acids. Germline CDR1 reads MDHEN; CDR2 reads SYDVKM. The V gene lost 9 bases and the J gene lost 0 bases, with 15 bases spanning the gap. CDR3 nucleotides: TGTGCCAGTACGAGTGGCCTTAGCTCCTACAATGAGCAGTTCTTC. Encoded protein: CASTSGLSSYNEQFF.

The chain carries TRBV12-3 or TRBV12-4 and TRBJ2-2, with D possibly matching TRBD1 (6 bases). CDR3 size: 13 residues. V shed 6 bases and J shed 5 bases, with 10 bases lying between them. The CDR3 sequence is CASRNQGTGELFF. The CDR3 coding sequence is TGTGCCAGCAGGAATCAGGGGACCGGGGAGCTGTTTTTT.

The V gene is TRBV7-6, the J gene TRBJ2-5; 8 nucleotides agree with TRBD2. The CDR3 spans 15 residues. Per germline, CDR1 SGHVS and CDR2 FNYEAQ. V was pared by 5 bases and J by 5 bases, with 10 bases of the junction left unmatched. The CDR3 DNA is TGTGCCAGCAGCACGCGGGGGGCCTTAGGGGAGACCCAGTACTTC. Translating it yields CASSTRGALGETQYF.

This clonotype was seen at least ten times. The chain has TRBV5-1 and TRBJ1-2; D ambiguous. V lost 7 bases and J lost 1, with 8 bases in between. CDR3 length: 12 amino acids. CDR1 and CDR2 from the germline V gene are SGHRS and YFSETQ. The CDR3 coding sequence is TGCGCCAGCGCGGTGGATAACTATGGCTACACCTTC. Its translation is CASAVDNYGYTF.

This clonotype was picked up a small number of times. The rearrangement uses TRBV29-1 and TRBJ2-1; 7 bases align to TRBD2. The CDR3 runs 13 residues. The V gene end was trimmed by 6 bases and the J gene end by 5 bases; junction bases not matched to a gene: 7. Germline V gene data show CDR1 as SQVTM and CDR2 as ANQGSEA. DNA for the CDR3: TGCAGCGTCGGGACGGGAGGACACAATGAGCAGTTCTTC. This sequence encodes CSVGTGGHNEQFF.

This chain uses TRBV10-3 with TRBJ1-2; D remains ambiguous. The CDR3 length is 16 residues. The V gene lost 0 bases and the J gene lost 7 bases, with 18 bases spanning the gap. The germline V gene encodes CDR1 ENHRY and CDR2 SYGVKD. The CDR3: CAISESTGAGWGGYTF. The CDR3 nucleotides read TGTGCCATCAGTGAGTCGACCGGAGCTGGATGGGGTGGCTACACCTTC.

This clonotype has only a few counts. This sequence joins TRBV19 and TRBJ1-5; D not resolved. The length of the CDR3 is 14 residues. The V end was cut by 1 base, the J end by 4 bases, with 8 bases between. Per germline, CDR1 LNHDA and CDR2 SQIVND (reference sequence). CDR3 DNA: TGTGCCAGTAGTATAGTTGGCCGTAATCAGCCCCAGCATTTT. Translating it yields CASSIVGRNQPQHF.

The J gene is TRBJ2-1, the V gene TRBV12-3 or TRBV12-4, with TRBD1 matching 8 bases. CDR3 length: 15 amino acids. The ends lost 5 bases at V and 9 bases at J; junction bases unmatched: 12. The CDR3 sequence is CASSPDRGSLVEQFF. In DNA, the CDR3 is TGTGCCAGCAGTCCCGACAGGGGTTCATTGGTTGAGCAGTTCTTC.

This clonotype was recorded a few times. V usage is TRBV9 and J usage is TRBJ2-7; 10 bases fit TRBD1. The CDR3 has 14 amino acids. Germline values: CDR1 SGDLS, CDR2 YYNGEE. V was clipped by 1 base and J by 5 bases; unmatched bases: 3. The CDR3 DNA sequence: TGTGCCAGCAGCGTAAAGGACAGGGGGAACGAGCAGTACTTC. The encoded protein is CASSVKDRGNEQYF.

This clonotype was detected only a few times. This sequence joins TRBV10-2 and TRBJ2-7; tentative D call: TRBD2 (7 bases). CDR3 size: 13 residues. V dropped 2 bases and J dropped 6 bases, with 11 bases sitting between them. Germline CDR1 is WSHSY and CDR2 is SAAADI. The CDR3 DNA reads TGCGCCAGCAGTGAGGGGGGGGCAGGCGAGCAGTACTTC. This sequence encodes CASSEGGAGEQYF.

This clonotype showed up many times. The V gene is TRBV5-1, the J gene TRBJ2-7; 9 bases match TRBD1. This CDR3 is 14 amino acids long. Trimming took 1 base from V and 2 from J; bases not matched to a gene: 1. Germline CDR1 SGHRS, CDR2 YFSETQ. As DNA, the CDR3 is TGCGCCAGCAGCTTGTGGGACAGGGCCTACGAGCAGTACTTC. Protein sequence: CASSLWDRAYEQYF.

This clonotype was detected a few times. The rearrangement uses TRBV7-2 and TRBJ1-1; the D is unclear. CDR1 and CDR2 (germline): SGHTA, FQGNSA. The CDR3 extends over 14 amino acids. V lost 1 base and J 5 bases, leaving 11 bases between the germline ends. This CDR3 reads CASSLGTARTEAFF. Here the CDR3 DNA reads TGTGCCAGCAGCTTAGGGACCGCTCGTACTGAAGCTTTCTTT.

This clonotype showed up just a few times. The chain employs TRBV4-2 and TRBJ2-2; no definite D call. The CDR3 runs to 12 residues. The germline gives CDR1 LGHNA, CDR2 YNFKEQ. Trimming cost V 0 bases and J 7 bases, with 3 bases left between them. CDR3 coding DNA: TGTGCCAGCAGCCAAGACTTCGGGGAGCTGTTTTTT. Its protein is CASSQDFGELFF.

This clonotype turned up a few times. The rearrangement links TRBV20-1 to TRBJ1-5; D might be TRBD1 (5 bases). Trimming shortened V by 3 bases and J by 3 bases, and 15 bases separated the two germline ends. The CDR3 totals 15 residues. CDR1 and CDR2 from the germline V gene are DFQATT and SNEGSKA (reference sequence). The CDR3, as DNA: TGCAGTGCTAGTTCTACAGGCCGCTTCAATCAGCCCCAGCATTTT. This encodes CSASSTGRFNQPQHF.

This clonotype is a singleton in its sample. The V call is TRBV7-9, the J call TRBJ2-7; no clear D. This CDR3 has 15 residues. Per germline, CDR1 SEHNR and CDR2 FQNEAQ (reference sequence). Trimming took 1 base from V and 5 from J, leaving 15 bases between them. The CDR3 region is CASSLGPSSPHEQYF. The CDR3 region has the DNA TGTGCCAGCAGCTTAGGTCCGTCATCTCCCCACGAGCAGTACTTC.

This clonotype was seen more than once but under ten times. The chain is built from TRBV29-1 and TRBJ2-2; 10 nucleotides agree with TRBD1. The junction had 5 bases not matched to a gene; V was cut back by 3 bases and J by 7 bases. The CDR3 covers 14 residues. CDR1 is SQVTM, CDR2 ANQGSEA, per germline. The CDR3 loop is CSVDGTGVGGELFF. For the CDR3, the DNA is TGCAGCGTTGATGGGACAGGGGTCGGCGGGGAGCTGTTTTTT.

This clonotype was seen a handful of times. This chain joins TRBV12-3 or TRBV12-4 and TRBJ1-1; 9 bases agree with TRBD1. There are 15 residues in the CDR3. Trimming removed 5 bases from V and 6 bases from J; junction bases left unmatched: 10. The CDR3 DNA reads as TGTGCCAGCAGTCTCCGACAGGGGGGCTACCCTGAAGCTTTCTTT. This codes for CASSLRQGGYPEAFF.

The chain links TRBV5-1 to TRBJ2-7; D might be TRBD2 (6 bases). Germline CDR1 SGHRS, CDR2 YFSETQ. The CDR3 has 17 amino acids. The ends were cut back, 0 bases at V and 2 bases at J, with 18 bases in the middle. The CDR3 sequence: CASSLVSGDYFPYEQYF. The CDR3 bases are TGCGCCAGCAGCTTGGTTTCGGGGGATTATTTCCCCTACGAGCAGTACTTC. The variable domain in full, with the rest retrieved from reference TRBV5-1 and TRBJ2-7, is KAGVTQTPRYLIKTRGQQVTLSCSPISGHRSVSWYQQTPGQGLQFLFEYFSETQRNKGNFPGRFSGRQFSNSRSEMNVSTLELGDSALYLCASSLVSGDYFPYEQYFGPGTRLTVT.

There are many counts of this clonotype. This chain connects TRBV5-1 to TRBJ2-3; D uncertain. The CDR3 has 14 residues. The germline CDR1 and CDR2 sequences are SGHRS and YFSETQ. Trimming left V 3 bases short and J 1 base short, with 9 bases between. The CDR3 nucleotides read TGCGCCAGCAGCTATACGGGCCGCACAGATACGCAGTATTTT. It codes for CASSYTGRTDTQYF.